This record looks at one TCR beta chain sequence and its context. Its target is not known. TCRdb reprocessed the 5' RACE reads via MiXCR and lists one record per CDR3 protein. The sample shows a few hundred thousand distinct CDR3 sequences, around 8.8% of them seen only once. The sample originates from a study of identical twins. Study-wide findings and caveats: Out-of-frame alpha sequences common to twins were enriched for low generation probability.

CDR3 length: 16 residues. CDR1 and CDR2 from the germline V gene are LGHNA and YNFKEQ. The V gene lost 1 base and the J gene lost 2 bases, with 12 bases spanning the gap. The same specimen was also included in a second study, on yellow fever vaccine responses in identical twins.

The V and J genes are TRBV4-2 and TRBJ2-4, with D hard to call. The receptor was derived from a young woman in good health. What was sequenced was CD8+ T cells sorted from blood. The CDR3 loop is CASSQGVSGTKNIQYF. The CDR3 region has the DNA TGTGCCAGCAGCCAAGGGGTCTCTGGAACCAAAAACATTCAGTACTTC.